A selection of T cell receptor beta chains follows, all from one sample in a study of type 1 regulatory T cells. TCRdb re-called the reads through MiXCR, storing one row per CDR3 protein. This sample has tens of thousands of distinct CDR3 sequences, with 45% to 50% found just once. For these TCRs, the target antigens are not known. Material: cultured non-Tr1 T cells, either the whole culture or a sorted T cell fraction (not recorded which). The receptors here all came from a human donor in good health. Each CDR3 is given with its conserved first and last residue. The order of the fields is V gene, D gene, clone size, J gene, CDR3 protein, CDR3 DNA. D genes are given only for firm matches. Size is stated for part of the rows, as once, few or many counts, or as a class when the clone is expanded.

V: TRBV6-1
D: .
size: .
J: TRBJ1-6
CDR3: CASPSAQGRNSPLHF
DNA: TGTGCCAGCCCGTCGGCACAGGGTCGGAATTCACCCCTCCACTTT

V: TRBV7-8
D: TRBD1
size: .
J: TRBJ1-2
CDR3: CASSHGTGRTYGYTF
DNA: TGTGCCAGCAGCCACGGGACAGGGAGGACCTATGGCTACACCTTC

V: TRBV19
D: TRBD1
size: few
J: TRBJ1-6
CDR3: CASRHRGDNSPLHF
DNA: TGTGCCAGTAGACACAGGGGGGACAATTCACCCCTCCACTTT

V: TRBV6-6
D: .
size: .
J: TRBJ2-7
CDR3: CAGSYSTPEGYEQYF
DNA: TGTGCCGGCAGTTACTCGACTCCTGAAGGCTACGAGCAGTACTTC

V: TRBV15
D: .
size: .
J: TRBJ1-2
CDR3: CATSRDLYGYTF
DNA: TGTGCCACCAGCCGTGATCTATATGGCTACACCTTC

V: TRBV29-1
D: .
size: .
J: TRBJ2-1
CDR3: CSVELVSGNEQFF
DNA: TGCAGCGTTGAACTCGTTAGCGGAAATGAGCAGTTCTTC

V: TRBV19
D: .
size: few
J: TRBJ1-2
CDR3: CASSTKNYGYTF
DNA: TGTGCCAGTAGTACAAAAAACTATGGCTACACCTTC

V: TRBV6-5
D: .
size: few
J: TRBJ2-7
CDR3: CASSYRPEGSYEQYF
DNA: TGTGCCAGCAGTTACCGCCCGGAGGGCTCCTACGAGCAGTACTTC

V: TRBV19
D: TRBD1
size: once
J: TRBJ1-2
CDR3: CASSPGTGPGKYTF
DNA: TGTGCCAGTAGTCCAGGGACAGGGCCTGGGAAATACACCTTC

V: TRBV12-3/TRBV12-4
D: TRBD1
size: .
J: TRBJ2-1
CDR3: CASSPGTGSSSPYSEQFF
DNA: TGTGCCAGCAGTCCCGGGACAGGGTCTTCCTCACCCTACAGTGAGCAGTTCTTC

V: TRBV19
D: .
size: .
J: TRBJ1-5
CDR3: CASGEKQPQHF
DNA: TGTGCGTCGGGGGAGAAACAGCCCCAGCATTTT

V: TRBV6-6
D: .
size: .
J: TRBJ2-7
CDR3: CASSFGTRREEQYF
DNA: TGTGCCAGCAGTTTTGGCACCCGGCGAGAGGAGCAGTACTTC

V: TRBV27
D: .
size: .
J: TRBJ1-3
CDR3: CASSLQGSTGNTIYF
DNA: TGTGCCAGCAGTTTACAGGGCTCGACTGGAAACACCATATATTTT

V: TRBV9
D: .
size: .
J: TRBJ1-1
CDR3: CASSRRRTATEAFF
DNA: TGTGCCAGCAGCAGACGAAGGACGGCCACTGAAGCTTTCTTT

V: TRBV9
D: TRBD2
size: .
J: TRBJ2-5
CDR3: CASSVGGSGGETQYF
DNA: TGTGCCAGCAGCGTAGGCGGTAGCGGGGGGGAGACCCAGTACTTC

V: TRBV19
D: TRBD1
size: .
J: TRBJ2-7
CDR3: CASSMRDRAYEQYF
DNA: TGTGCCAGTAGTATGCGGGACAGGGCCTACGAGCAGTACTTC

V: TRBV7-9
D: .
size: .
J: TRBJ2-1
CDR3: CASSSGVGGISYNEQFF
DNA: TGTGCCAGCAGTTCAGGGGTCGGGGGGATATCCTACAATGAGCAGTTCTTC

V: TRBV5-1
D: .
size: once
J: TRBJ1-3
CDR3: CASSSGGGIGNTIYF
DNA: TGCGCCAGCAGCTCCGGCGGGGGCATTGGAAACACCATATATTTT

V: TRBV3-1
D: TRBD1
size: .
J: TRBJ2-6
CDR3: CASSPRGQGLSGANVLTF
DNA: TGTGCCAGCAGCCCAAGGGGACAGGGCCTCTCTGGGGCCAACGTCCTGACTTTC

V: TRBV30
D: .
size: .
J: TRBJ1-4
CDR3: CAWRAAGANEKLFF
DNA: TGTGCCTGGAGGGCGGCAGGGGCTAATGAAAAACTGTTTTTT

V: TRBV6-1
D: TRBD1
size: .
J: TRBJ1-2
CDR3: CASKLGQGAFDNGYTF
DNA: TGTGCCAGCAAACTAGGACAGGGTGCCTTTGATAATGGCTACACCTTC

V: TRBV6-2/TRBV6-3
D: TRBD1
size: .
J: TRBJ1-5
CDR3: CASSPGQGRSSNQPQHF
DNA: TGTGCCAGCTCTCCGGGACAGGGCCGGAGTAGCAATCAGCCCCAGCATTTT

V: TRBV24-1
D: .
size: few
J: TRBJ2-3
CDR3: CATSLDHTDTQYF
DNA: TGTGCCACCAGCCTGGACCACACAGATACGCAGTATTTT

V: TRBV7-6
D: .
size: .
J: TRBJ2-2
CDR3: CASSRAANIGELFF
DNA: TGTGCCAGCAGCCGGGCAGCGAACATCGGGGAGCTGTTTTTT

V: TRBV2
D: .
size: .
J: TRBJ2-1
CDR3: CASRVRRNNEQFF
DNA: TGTGCCAGCAGGGTGAGGAGAAACAATGAGCAGTTCTTC

V: TRBV7-9
D: .
size: few
J: TRBJ2-3
CDR3: CASSLAGGKADTQYF
DNA: TGTGCCAGCAGCTTAGCCGGCGGAAAGGCAGATACGCAGTATTTT

V: TRBV7-8
D: .
size: .
J: TRBJ2-7
CDR3: CASSPRTISGGAYEQYF
DNA: TGTGCCAGCAGCCCCCGGACCATTTCAGGTGGGGCCTACGAGCAGTACTTC

V: TRBV7-9
D: TRBD1
size: many
J: TRBJ1-3
CDR3: CASSPGRGGQIDTIYF
DNA: TGTGCCAGCAGCCCCGGACGGGGGGGACAGATCGACACCATATATTTT

V: TRBV12-3/TRBV12-4
D: .
size: .
J: TRBJ1-6
CDR3: CASSLVQGKSPLHF
DNA: TGTGCCAGCAGTTTAGTACAGGGCAAGTCACCCCTCCACTTT

V: TRBV7-6
D: .
size: .
J: TRBJ2-2
CDR3: CASSLGQFRAPTGELFF
DNA: TGTGCCAGCAGCTTAGGGCAATTCCGGGCCCCTACCGGGGAGCTGTTTTTT

V: TRBV5-1
D: .
size: .
J: TRBJ2-1
CDR3: CASSGVPPLGINNEQFF
DNA: TGCGCCAGCTCTGGCGTTCCACCTTTAGGAATAAACAATGAGCAGTTCTTC

V: TRBV6-2/TRBV6-3
D: .
size: .
J: TRBJ2-7
CDR3: CASNPNPHRGASYEQYF
DNA: TGTGCCAGCAACCCTAACCCCCATCGGGGGGCTTCCTACGAGCAGTACTTC

V: TRBV5-1
D: TRBD1
size: .
J: TRBJ1-1
CDR3: CASSLGAPTDRVTEAFF
DNA: TGCGCCAGCAGCTTGGGGGCCCCAACAGACAGGGTAACTGAAGCTTTCTTT

V: TRBV20-1
D: .
size: .
J: TRBJ2-4
CDR3: CSAREGAKNIQYF
DNA: TGCAGTGCTAGAGAGGGAGCCAAAAACATTCAGTACTTC

V: TRBV28
D: TRBD2
size: .
J: TRBJ2-2
CDR3: CASSSLLSGGTKTGELFF
DNA: TGTGCCAGCAGTTCCCTACTTAGCGGGGGGACCAAAACCGGGGAGCTGTTTTTT

V: TRBV11-1
D: .
size: few
J: TRBJ1-1
CDR3: CASRFDGAGNTEAFF
DNA: TGTGCCAGCAGATTCGATGGGGCAGGGAACACTGAAGCTTTCTTT

V: TRBV12-3/TRBV12-4
D: .
size: once
J: TRBJ2-1
CDR3: CASSLALTSLSPDEQFF
DNA: TGTGCCAGCAGTTTAGCGCTAACTAGTCTAAGTCCTGATGAGCAGTTCTTC

V: TRBV5-1
D: .
size: few
J: TRBJ1-2
CDR3: CASSLVRGPGGYTF
DNA: TGCGCCAGCAGCTTGGTTCGGGGTCCCGGGGGCTACACCTTC

V: TRBV5-1
D: .
size: few
J: TRBJ1-3
CDR3: CASSLARVDSGNTIYF
DNA: TGCGCCAGCAGCTTGGCCCGGGTTGACTCTGGAAACACCATATATTTT

V: TRBV5-1
D: TRBD1
size: .
J: TRBJ1-3
CDR3: CASSSATGASGNAIYF
DNA: TGCGCCAGCAGCTCAGCCACAGGGGCCTCTGGAAACGCCATATATTTT

V: TRBV11-2
D: TRBD1
size: few
J: TRBJ2-5
CDR3: CASSLYQGARETQYF
DNA: TGTGCCAGCAGCTTGTACCAGGGGGCGCGGGAGACCCAGTACTTC

V: TRBV19
D: TRBD2
size: .
J: TRBJ2-5
CDR3: CASSPVLGLAGETQYF
DNA: TGTGCCAGTAGCCCCGTCCTGGGACTAGCGGGAGAGACCCAGTACTTC

V: TRBV20-1
D: .
size: .
J: TRBJ2-3
CDR3: CSARDDQVTDTQYF
DNA: TGCAGTGCTAGAGACGACCAAGTGACAGATACGCAGTATTTT

V: TRBV29-1
D: .
size: .
J: TRBJ2-5
CDR3: CSVTRGKETQYF
DNA: TGCAGCGTTACCAGGGGAAAAGAGACCCAGTACTTC

V: TRBV13
D: .
size: .
J: TRBJ1-2
CDR3: CASSLGQTYGYTF
DNA: TGTGCCAGCAGCTTAGGCCAGACCTATGGCTACACCTTC

V: TRBV14
D: .
size: many
J: TRBJ2-7
CDR3: CASSQDGQLNEQYF
DNA: TGTGCCAGCAGCCAAGATGGCCAATTAAACGAGCAGTACTTC

V: TRBV11-3
D: .
size: .
J: TRBJ2-3
CDR3: CASSLAGEVDTQYF
DNA: TGTGCCAGCAGCTTGGCGGGCGAAGTGGATACGCAGTATTTT

V: TRBV10-3
D: TRBD1
size: few
J: TRBJ1-2
CDR3: CAISGNVQGSHGYTF
DNA: TGTGCCATCAGTGGAAACGTACAGGGGAGCCATGGCTACACCTTC

V: TRBV6-2/TRBV6-3
D: .
size: .
J: TRBJ1-5
CDR3: CASSYGMIQPQHF
DNA: TGTGCCAGCAGTTACGGCATGATTCAGCCCCAGCATTTT

V: TRBV7-9
D: .
size: .
J: TRBJ1-2
CDR3: CASLSGTSGYGYTF
DNA: TGTGCCAGTTTATCCGGGACATCGGGCTATGGCTACACCTTC

V: TRBV20-1
D: .
size: few
J: TRBJ1-1
CDR3: CSAVIPDVNTEAFF
DNA: TGCAGTGCTGTGATTCCGGATGTGAACACTGAAGCTTTCTTT

V: TRBV12-3/TRBV12-4
D: .
size: many
J: TRBJ1-6
CDR3: CASSSTGKVSPLHF
DNA: TGTGCCAGCAGCTCCACAGGGAAGGTTTCACCCCTCCACTTT

V: TRBV27
D: .
size: .
J: TRBJ2-7
CDR3: CAMQQQYF
DNA: TGTGCCATGCAACAGCAGTACTTC